This T cell receptor (beta chain) appears in the sequencing data of a study of T-cell reconstitution after alpha-beta-depleted transplantation in children. Many counts were recorded for this clonotype. The ends were cut back, 2 bases at V and 6 bases at J, with 10 bases in the middle. Germline V lookup: CDR1 SGHAT, CDR2 FQDESV (reference sequence). There are 13 residues in the CDR3. It was with unique molecular identifiers that the TCRbeta library was prepared. One entry per CDR3 protein, called by TCRdb with MiXCR from the PCR reads. The table includes 200,000 or so distinct CDR3 sequences, 6.3% detected once.

Here the sequenced sample was PBMCs, taken before TCRalphabeta/CD19-depleted stem cell transplant. The origin of this receptor is a girl under three years old with combined immunodeficiency, due to receive a stem cell transplant. The chain combines TRBV11-1 with TRBJ1-1, with D tentatively TRBD1 (5 bases). In DNA form, the CDR3 reads TGTGCCAGCAGCTTATTGGGGCGCTCTGAAGCTTTCTTT. Amino acids: CASSLLGRSEAFF.